What follows are 23 T cell receptor beta chains derived from one specimen sequenced in a study of OX40 agonist ivuxolimab in advanced cancers. Measured with immunoSEQ multiplex PCR; TCRdb has only the in-frame clones, and not every one. Found here are 20,000 to 30,000 clones, 88% of them singletons; the top ten hold about 33%. The input for sequencing was CD4+ or CD8+ T cells sorted from blood, taken in a trial of the OX40 agonist ivuxolimab. These receptors originate from an adult with an advanced solid tumor such as melanoma, head and neck, liver or kidney cancer.

The chain carries TRBV11-2 and TRBJ1-6; TRBD1 aligns across 10 bases. This CDR3 contains 14 residues. Germline lookup yields CDR1 SGHAT and CDR2 FQNNGV. With V trimmed by 6 bases and J by 9 bases, 5 bases remained unmatched. DNA of the CDR3: TGTGCCAGCAGTCCGGGGACAGGGGTTTCACCCCTCCACTTT. This sequence encodes CASSPGTGVSPLHF. Full variable domain (outside the CDR3, taken from reference TRBV11-2 and TRBJ1-6): EAGVAQSPRYKIIEKRQSVAFWCNPISGHATLYWYQQILGQGPKLLIQFQNNGVVDDSQLPKDRFSAERLKGVDSTLKIQPAKLEDSAVYLCASSPGTGVSPLHFGNGTRLTVT.

This chain uses TRBV10-3 with TRBJ2-1, with 8 positions matching TRBD1. The CDR3 runs to 15 residues. Germline-derived CDR1 and CDR2 are ENHRY and SYGVKD. J gave up 4 bases and V 6 bases, and 8 bases lay outside the gene matches. Here the CDR3 DNA reads TGTGCCATCAGCGACAGGGGACCTTTATACAATGAGCAGTTCTTC. Protein: CAISDRGPLYNEQFF.

The chain carries TRBV2 and TRBJ2-3; the D is unclear. V lost 1 base and J 0 bases, leaving 5 bases between the germline ends. The germline V gene has CDR1 SNHLY and CDR2 FYNNEI. This CDR3 spans 14 amino acids. CDR3 DNA: TGTGCCAGCAGTGAAGGACTGAGCACAGATACGCAGTATTTT. Its protein product is CASSEGLSTDTQYF.

The chain joins TRBV12-5 to TRBJ1-1; no firm D call. V shed 2 bases and J shed 0 bases, with 4 bases lying between them. This CDR3 region has 13 residues. The germline V gene has CDR1 LGHNT and CDR2 FRNRAP. The CDR3 DNA sequence: TGTGCTAGTGGTTTGTCTCTGAACACTGAAGCTTTCTTT. Its translation is CASGLSLNTEAFF.

This chain connects TRBV19 to TRBJ1-2; 7 nucleotides line up with TRBD1. Trimming removed 3 bases from V and 5 bases from J; junction bases left unmatched: 6. Germline V gene lookup returns CDR1 LNHDA and CDR2 SQIVND (reference sequence). The CDR3 runs to 14 residues. The CDR3 is CASSMRGPDYGYTF. For the CDR3, the DNA is TGTGCCAGTAGTATGAGGGGGCCGGATTATGGCTACACCTTC.

The rearrangement uses TRBV14 and TRBJ1-2; D gene ambiguous. V was pared by 0 bases and J by 8 bases, with 13 bases between. This CDR3 comprises 14 residues. Germline loops: CDR1 SGHDN, CDR2 FVKESK. The CDR3 spells CASSQDLVGSGYTF. The CDR3 nucleotides read TGTGCCAGCAGCCAAGATCTGGTAGGGAGCGGCTACACCTTC.

CDR3 sequence: CASSVDPSGEETQYF. Written as DNA, the CDR3 is TGTGCCAGCAGCGTAGATCCTAGCGGGGAAGAGACCCAGTACTTC. The chain couples TRBV9 to TRBJ2-5, with TRBD2 matching 9 bases. J lost 3 bases, V lost 0 bases, and 3 bases had no gene match. CDR1 is SGDLS and CDR2 is YYNGEE in the germline V gene. The CDR3 contains 15 residues.

This chain links TRBV7-9 with TRBJ2-7; 7 bases fit TRBD1. Germline V lookup: CDR1 SEHNR, CDR2 FQNEAQ (reference sequence). J gave up 2 bases and V 4 bases, and 2 bases lay outside the gene matches. The length of the CDR3 is 13 residues. DNA for the CDR3: TGTGCCAGCAGCTCGGACAGGACCTACGAGCAGTACTTC. It is translated as CASSSDRTYEQYF. Combining the CDR3 with reference TRBV7-9 and TRBJ2-7 gives the whole variable domain DTGVSQNPRHKITKRGQNVTFRCDPISEHNRLYWYRQTLGQGPEFLTYFQNEAQLEKSRLLSDRFSAERPKGSFSTLEIQRTEQGDSAMYLCASSSDRTYEQYFGPGTRLTVT.

The genes are TRBV4-3 and TRBJ2-1, with TRBD2 matching over 7 bases. The V segment lost 0 bases and the J segment 2 bases; nucleotides outside the gene matches: 7. The CDR3 consists of 17 residues. The germline CDR1 and CDR2 sequences are LGHNA and YSLEER. The CDR3 coding sequence is TGCGCCAGCAGCCAAGATCAGGCTAGCGGTGCCTACAATGAGCAGTTCTTC. Translation gives CASSQDQASGAYNEQFF.

The chain employs TRBV7-2 and TRBJ2-1; D unclear. CDR3 length: 11 residues. Trimming stripped 5 bases from V and 10 bases from J, with 9 bases between. Germline V gene lookup returns CDR1 SGHTA and CDR2 FQGNSA. Here the CDR3 reads CASSGRVEQFF. CDR3 DNA: TGTGCCAGCAGCGGGCGAGTAGAGCAGTTCTTC.

The J gene is TRBJ1-1, the V gene TRBV11-1, with TRBD1 as a possible D gene (5 bases). V was clipped by 1 base and J by 11 bases, with 11 bases between them. The CDR3 spans 12 residues. CDR1 is SGHAT, CDR2 FQDESV, per germline (reference sequence). CDR3 region: CASSLVAGIAFF. The CDR3 DNA reads as TGTGCCAGCAGCTTAGTAGCAGGGATTGCTTTCTTT.

The V call is TRBV5-6, the J call TRBJ2-7; D unresolved. V lost 4 bases, J lost 6 bases, and 8 bases lay in between. Germline V gene data show CDR1 as SGHDT and CDR2 as YYEEEE. This CDR3 is 11 amino acids long. The CDR3, as DNA: TGTGCCAGCAGCGTCCTGGGCGAGCAGTACTTC. Its translation is CASSVLGEQYF.

This sequence joins TRBV4-3 and TRBJ2-5; D assignment may be TRBD1 or TRBD2 (6 bases each). Germline lookup yields CDR1 LGHNA and CDR2 YSLEER. The ends were cut back, 0 bases at V and 2 bases at J, with 28 bases in the middle. The CDR3 covers 21 residues. CDR3 sequence reads: CASSQDLLEGGVSTGQETQYF. CDR3 in DNA: TGCGCCAGCAGCCAAGATCTCTTAGAGGGGGGAGTTTCTACGGGGCAAGAGACCCAGTACTTC.

The rearrangement uses TRBV19 and TRBJ1-1; D gene unclear. Trimming stripped 3 bases from V and 5 bases from J, with 13 bases between. Germline-derived CDR1 and CDR2 are LNHDA and SQIVND (reference sequence). The CDR3 has 14 residues. CDR3 nucleotide sequence: TGTGCCAGTAGTATCCGTTCGAGAGGGACTGAAGCTTTCTTT. This codes for CASSIRSRGTEAFF. Looking up the rest from reference TRBV19 and TRBJ1-1 gives the full variable domain: DGGITQSPKYLFRKEGQNVTLSCEQNLNHDAMYWYRQDPGQGLRLIYYSQIVNDFQKGDIAEGYSVSREKKESFPLTVTSAQKNPTAFYLCASSIRSRGTEAFFGQGTRLTVV.

The V call is TRBV29-1, the J call TRBJ2-3; perhaps TRBD1 as D (6 bases). The V gene lost 7 bases and the J gene lost 1 base, with 15 bases spanning the gap. CDR1 SQVTM and CDR2 ANQGSEA come from the germline V gene. This CDR3 comprises 14 residues. The CDR3 loop is CSAFGGFRTDTQYF. CDR3 in DNA: TGCAGCGCCTTTGGGGGCTTTCGCACAGATACGCAGTATTTT.

The V call is TRBV2, the J call TRBJ1-2; 9 bases agree with TRBD1. CDR3 length equals 15 residues. J lost 4 bases, V lost 2 bases, and 5 bases had no gene match. Germline values: CDR1 SNHLY, CDR2 FYNNEI. CDR3 sequence (DNA): TGTGCCAGCAGTGAATTGACAGGGGGTAGCTATGGCTACACCTTC. Translating it yields CASSELTGGSYGYTF.

The CDR3: CATSRDRGRYEQYF. CDR3 in DNA: TGTGCCACCAGCAGGGACAGGGGGCGGTACGAGCAGTACTTC. The genes are TRBV15 and TRBJ2-7, with TRBD1 identical over 11 bases. CDR1 LNHNV and CDR2 YYDKDF come from the germline V gene (reference sequence). This CDR3 spans 14 amino acids. V was clipped by 3 bases and J by 4 bases; unmatched bases: 2.

V gene TRBV25-1 combines with J gene TRBJ1-1, with 7 bases matching TRBD1. Germline values: CDR1 MGHDK, CDR2 SYGVNS. Germline trimming cut 1 base from V and 1 base from J; bases unmatched to any gene: 3. The CDR3 extends over 15 amino acids. CDR3 region: CASSEWGTANTEAFF. CDR3 DNA sequence: TGTGCCAGCAGTGAATGGGGGACAGCGAACACTGAAGCTTTCTTT.

The J gene is TRBJ2-5, the V gene TRBV9; 7 bases match TRBD1. V lost 4 bases to trimming and J lost 3 bases; unmatched junction nucleotides: 9. This CDR3 has 15 amino acids. CDR1 and CDR2 (germline): SGDLS, YYNGEE. The CDR3 region has the DNA TGTGCCAGCAGCCAATGGACAGGCCCTGAAGAGACCCAGTACTTC. Its protein product is CASSQWTGPEETQYF.

The V gene is TRBV7-9, the J gene TRBJ1-5; D may be TRBD1 (5 bases). The CDR3 spans 13 residues. Germline CDR1 reads SEHNR; CDR2 reads FQNEAQ (reference sequence). Trimming removed 2 bases from V and 4 bases from J, with 6 bases in between. The CDR3 nucleotides are TGTGCCAGCAGCTTACAGGGAAATCAGCCCCAGCATTTT. Residues: CASSLQGNQPQHF.

This sequence joins TRBV25-1 and TRBJ1-5, with D perhaps matching TRBD1 (5 bases). CDR1 MGHDK and CDR2 SYGVNS come from the germline V gene. The CDR3 covers 14 residues. The V end lost 1 base, the J end lost 7 bases, and 11 bases lay between the germline ends. The CDR3 bases are TGTGCCAGCAGTGAATGGGGCCTAGGGCAGCCCCAGCATTTT. This encodes CASSEWGLGQPQHF.

The rearrangement links TRBV15 to TRBJ1-1; 9 bases match TRBD1. From germline, CDR1 is LNHNV and CDR2 YYDKDF (reference sequence). The ends lost 1 base at V and 2 bases at J; junction bases unmatched: 8. This CDR3 spans 17 amino acids. The CDR3 loop reads CATSRAIVDRGNTEAFF. DNA of the CDR3: TGTGCCACCAGCAGAGCGATCGTGGACAGGGGAAACACTGAAGCTTTCTTT.

This clone has a single count. V usage is TRBV30 and J usage is TRBJ1-2; 7 nucleotides line up with TRBD1. CDR1 is GTSNPN and CDR2 is SVGIG in the germline V gene (reference sequence). The V and J ends lost 4 bases and 3 bases, in that order; junction bases with no gene match: 8. The CDR3 extends over 14 amino acids. CDR3 protein: CAWTHRGGDYGYTF. CDR3 coding DNA: TGTGCCTGGACTCACAGGGGAGGAGACTATGGCTACACCTTC. The whole variable domain, filled in from reference TRBV30 and TRBJ1-2, reads SQTIHQWPATLVQPVGSPLSLECTVEGTSNPNLYWYRQAAGRGLQLLFYSVGIGQISSEVPQNLSASRPQDRQFILSSKKLLLSDSGFYLCAWTHRGGDYGYTFGSGTRLTVV.